The present T cell receptor (beta chain) was sequenced within a study of beta chain features in type 1 diabetes. Findings and limits, study-wide: It was among patients, rather than healthy donors, that naive, central memory and Treg TCRB repertoires appeared more similar. TCRB CDR3 length was moderately but significantly reduced in all four CD4+ subsets of Type 1 diabetes patients. Any PCR bias toward short templates would affect both groups alike.

V lost 4 bases to trimming and J lost 4 bases, with 8 bases between them. The CDR3 length is 14 residues. CDR1 is LGHNA, CDR2 YSLEER, per germline. In this sample, this clone turned up many times. The antigen remains undetermined. Reverse transcribing all isolated RNA meant expressed TCRB transcripts were sequenced. Generated by immunoSEQ multiplex PCR, the TCRdb table keeps only in-frame clones and is missing some. The data hold some 330,000 clones, with more than 9.5% observed a single time. Sequences were obtained from naive CD4+ T cells from blood. This chain joins TRBV4-3 and TRBJ2-6; D is undetermined. The sequence derives from a woman aged 25 to 45 in good health. The chain's CDR3 is CASSPFSGANVLTF. CDR3 nucleotide sequence: TGCGCCAGCAGCCCCTTCTCCGGGGCCAACGTCCTGACTTTC.